This T cell receptor beta chain comes out of a study of cytomegalovirus exposure and HLA in healthy donors. Study-wide results and caveats: The HLA-A and HLA-B alleles of most subjects were reportedly predicted accurately from TCR beta sequences.

The germline V gene encodes CDR1 MDHEN and CDR2 SYDVKM. V lost 6 bases and J lost 2; bases outside the gene matches: 15. The CDR3 extends over 17 amino acids. It was with 60 Vbeta and 13 Jbeta primers that the PCR ran. TCRdb keeps only in-frame clones here, not all; method: immunoSEQ multiplex PCR. The profile shows about 160,000 clones, just over 75% of them singletons. About this clone itself: What it recognizes is unknown.

The V gene is TRBV28, the J gene TRBJ2-7; TRBD2 agrees at 8 bases. Sequences were obtained from PBMCs. The TCR originated in a woman in her 40s in good health and CMV-seronegative. CDR3 sequence (DNA): TGTGCCAGCAGCCCATTAATGGGAGCGGGGGACCCCTACGAGCAGTACTTC. Translation gives CASSPLMGAGDPYEQYF.